This is a list of T cell receptor beta chains from one sample in a study of T cells in Graves' hyperthyroidism and ophthalmopathy. One entry per CDR3 protein, called by TCRdb with MiXCR from the multiplex PCR reads. The profile shows some 420,000 distinct CDR3 sequences, roughly an eighth of them singletons. The sequencing input was blood. The receptors shown here come from a woman under 30 with Graves' hyperthyroidism. The conserved cysteine and the conserved F or W are not part of the CDR3 here. A D gene is named only where the DNA matches it firmly. Size values are once, few and many counts, or a class for expanded clones, and some rows have none.

j_call | clone_size | d_call | v_call | cdr3_aa
TRBJ2-1 | many | . | TRBV6-5 | ASSYSETRYNEQF
TRBJ2-5 | many | . | TRBV6-1 | ASSEPPGGGQETQY
TRBJ2-3 | many | TRBD1 | TRBV3-1 | ASSQQGGADTQY
TRBJ1-2 | many | . | TRBV7-2 | ASSSSGGGGYT
TRBJ1-1 | many | TRBD1 | TRBV28 | ASSPPQGTSNTEAF
TRBJ2-2 | few | TRBD2 | TRBV9 | ASSVEISGAGELF
TRBJ1-1 | few | . | TRBV20-1 | SARDYRAGSDPEAF
TRBJ1-2 | . | TRBD1 | TRBV18 | ASSPWTGKDYGYT
TRBJ2-1 | . | TRBD1 | TRBV9 | ASSVGTGNNEQF
TRBJ1-1 | many | . | TRBV7-8 | ASSLDTGTEAF
TRBJ2-2 | few | . | TRBV20-1 | SAEGPINGELF
TRBJ2-5 | many | TRBD1 | TRBV2 | ASSGTGGGETQY
TRBJ2-7 | many | TRBD2 | TRBV7-2 | ASSFTSGIYEQY
TRBJ1-3 | . | TRBD1 | TRBV5-6 | ASSFGGTGSGNTIY
TRBJ1-1 | . | TRBD1 | TRBV19 | ASSAKRDRTIEAF
TRBJ2-6 | few | TRBD1 | TRBV6-6 | ASSYDRTGTSGANVLT
TRBJ2-5 | once | TRBD2 | TRBV28 | ASSLVGRGETQY
TRBJ2-1 | . | . | TRBV4-3 | ASSQNREFDEQF
TRBJ2-7 | many | TRBD2 | TRBV6-1 | ASSDFVTSGFEQY
TRBJ1-6 | . | TRBD1 | TRBV4-3 | ASSQGTENSPLH
TRBJ2-1 | few | TRBD2 | TRBV9 | ASSEVAGVSSEQF
TRBJ2-7 | many | . | TRBV20-1 | SARGRLSGDEQY
TRBJ2-7 | . | TRBD2 | TRBV6-1 | ASRPGLAGSREQY
TRBJ1-2 | many | . | TRBV12-3/TRBV12-4 | ASRSAGSAYGYT
TRBJ2-7 | . | . | TRBV12-5 | ASGFSEGHEQY
TRBJ2-7 | few | . | TRBV7-2 | ASSLRPGGSYEQY
TRBJ2-2 | . | TRBD2 | TRBV12-3/TRBV12-4 | ASHGGGKTGELF
TRBJ2-5 | many | TRBD1 | TRBV29-1 | SVAPGQGAETQY
TRBJ1-1 | . | . | TRBV7-9 | ASSLGGIGNTEAF
TRBJ1-3 | . | . | TRBV30 | AWNTADSGNTIY
TRBJ2-3 | . | TRBD2 | TRBV3-1 | ASSQDLLARAGSTDTQY
TRBJ1-3 | . | . | TRBV28 | ASSLLASPGNTIY
TRBJ1-5 | . | . | TRBV19 | ASSKRNGDQPQH
TRBJ2-3 | . | TRBD1 | TRBV5-1 | ASSLPGQGATNTQY
TRBJ2-1 | many | TRBD2 | TRBV9 | ASSVASLLAGGGNEQF
TRBJ1-2 | . | TRBD1 | TRBV6-1 | ASTAARTGGRGYT
TRBJ2-7 | many | . | TRBV30 | AWSVRYEQY
TRBJ2-1 | many | . | TRBV4-3 | ASSQDLGGMQF
TRBJ2-7 | . | . | TRBV10-3 | AITPNDRYEQY
TRBJ1-6 | . | . | TRBV4-1 | ASSQDSRPGADFNSPLH
TRBJ1-2 | many | . | TRBV30 | AWSVTRSYGYT
TRBJ1-4 | . | TRBD1 | TRBV2 | ASSETQGVHEELF
TRBJ2-1 | . | . | TRBV6-1 | ASSELLVYNEQL
TRBJ2-5 | many | . | TRBV20-1 | SASKVGVETQY
TRBJ2-7 | many | TRBD2 | TRBV28 | ASSLRTSGRALDEQY
TRBJ2-1 | many | TRBD2 | TRBV7-9 | ASSRTSGIDGQF
TRBJ2-7 | many | TRBD2 | TRBV10-3 | AISESVAGVDEQY
TRBJ2-7 | many | TRBD2 | TRBV5-1 | ASKLAGYEQY
TRBJ2-7 | many | TRBD1 | TRBV27 | ASSLLPRDRPGEQY
TRBJ2-1 | many | TRBD2 | TRBV12-3/TRBV12-4 | ASSWGGLAYNEQF
TRBJ2-1 | many | TRBD2 | TRBV11-1 | ASSRLAEGYNEQF
TRBJ1-1 | few | TRBD1 | TRBV11-2 | ASSPDRGLSGTEAF
TRBJ2-1 | many | TRBD2 | TRBV7-9 | ASSPSGRGYNEQF
TRBJ2-1 | . | . | TRBV5-5 | ASSSTPPAVLAYNEQF